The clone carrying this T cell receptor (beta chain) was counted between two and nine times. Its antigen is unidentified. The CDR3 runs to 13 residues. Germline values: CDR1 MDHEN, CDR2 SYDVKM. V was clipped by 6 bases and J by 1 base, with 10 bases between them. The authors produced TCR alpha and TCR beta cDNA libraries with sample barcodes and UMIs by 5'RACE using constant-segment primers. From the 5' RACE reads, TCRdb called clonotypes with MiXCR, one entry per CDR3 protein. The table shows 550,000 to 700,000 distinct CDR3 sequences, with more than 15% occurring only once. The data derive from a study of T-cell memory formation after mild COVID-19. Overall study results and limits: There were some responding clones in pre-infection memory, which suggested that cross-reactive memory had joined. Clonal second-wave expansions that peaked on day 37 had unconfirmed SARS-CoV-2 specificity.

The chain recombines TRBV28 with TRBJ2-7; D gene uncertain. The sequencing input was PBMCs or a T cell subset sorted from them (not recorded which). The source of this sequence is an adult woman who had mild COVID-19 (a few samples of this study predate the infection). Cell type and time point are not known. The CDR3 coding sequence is TGTGCCAGCAGCATCGGGCCTTCCTACGAGCAGTACTTC. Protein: CASSIGPSYEQYF.